This T cell receptor beta chain was sequenced in a study of T-cell memory formation after mild COVID-19. About the study: For the most part, TCR clusters were specific to one donor.

A single record per CDR3 protein comes from TCRdb applying MiXCR to the 5' RACE reads. The data hold more than 35,000 distinct CDR3 sequences, with 5.5% to 7% observed a single time. Remarks on this clonotype: Antigen: not known.

Study findings and constraints: Contracting CD8+ clones were enriched in EMRA, CD4+ mainly in CM and EM. Pre-infection memory already had some responding clones, implying cross-reactive memory joined.

Sequencing was performed on PBMCs or a T cell subset sorted from them (not recorded which). This clonotype was obtained from an adult who had mild COVID-19 (a few samples of this study predate the infection). Cell type and time point are not known.

In nucleotides, the CDR3 is TGTGCCACCAGTGATTTGGGGCAGGGGACAGATACGCAGTATTTT. Translated, it gives CATSDLGQGTDTQYF. The V and J genes are TRBV24-1 and TRBJ2-3; perhaps TRBD1 as D (6 bases). Trimming left V 0 bases short and J 3 bases short, with 9 bases between. CDR1 and CDR2 from the germline V gene are KGHDR and SFDVKD. This CDR3 has 15 amino acids.